The clone carrying this T cell receptor beta chain was detected ten times or more. The antigen remains undetermined. Trimming pared 3 bases from V and 2 bases from J, leaving 15 bases between. This CDR3 has 15 residues. Germline CDR1 reads SGDLS; CDR2 reads YYNGEE. This specimen belongs to a study of blood T cells in healthy people across ages. General study findings and limits: Significant beta diversity loss was already apparent by age approximately 40, declining roughly linearly.

A second about 6 to 12 cycle PCR used barcoded and J-beta primers. A template-switch adaptor with 12 random nucleotides tagged each cDNA molecule. From the 5' RACE reads, TCRdb called clonotypes with MiXCR, one entry per CDR3 protein. This repertoire shows hundreds of thousands of distinct CDR3 sequences, about 37% found once; its top ten account for over 10%. Sequencing used blood. The origin of this receptor is a young man in good health. The gene calls are TRBV9 and TRBJ2-7; TRBD1 is a possible D gene (6 bases). Written as DNA, the CDR3 is TGTGCCAGCAGCGGCGGACAGTCTCCTGCCTACGAGCAGTACTTC. Protein product: CASSGGQSPAYEQYF.